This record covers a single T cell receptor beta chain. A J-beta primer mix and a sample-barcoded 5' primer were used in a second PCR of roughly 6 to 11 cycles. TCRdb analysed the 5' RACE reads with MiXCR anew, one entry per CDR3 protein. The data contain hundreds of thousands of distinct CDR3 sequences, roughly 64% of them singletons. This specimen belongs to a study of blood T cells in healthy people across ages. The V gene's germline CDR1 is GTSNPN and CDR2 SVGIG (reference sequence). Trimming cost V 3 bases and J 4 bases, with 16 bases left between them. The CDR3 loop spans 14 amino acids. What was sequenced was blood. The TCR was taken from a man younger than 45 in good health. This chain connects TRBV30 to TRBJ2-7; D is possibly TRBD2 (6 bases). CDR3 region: CAWRRDWGLYEQYF. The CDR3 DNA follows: TGTGCCTGGAGGAGGGACTGGGGCCTTTACGAGCAGTACTTC.